This T cell receptor beta chain was sequenced for a study of cytomegalovirus exposure and HLA in healthy donors. Broader study findings: Many donors shared some public TCRs, even though most TCR sequences were rare. Productive rates of about 90% or about 30% were seen for most TCR beta V segments in an earlier analysis. In a later analysis, at a false discovery rate of 0.05, 15,000 to 20,000 TCR beta sequences matched HLA alleles.

Only one count was recorded for this clone. Its antigen is unknown. PCR used 60 Vbeta primers and 13 Jbeta primers. Libraries were prepared by immunoSEQ multiplex PCR; TCRdb keeps only in-frame clonotypes and omits some of them. The data hold 150,000 or so clones, with over 65% observed a single time. Unrecorded immune exposure was likely among donors, who were nominally healthy when sampled. Material: PBMCs. The receptor comes from a man aged 18 to 35 in good health and CMV-seropositive.

The CDR3 DNA follows: TGTGCCAGCAGTGCGTCCGGGAGGGCCTTACAAGAGACCCAGTACTTC. This encodes CASSASGRALQETQYF. The genes are TRBV25-1 and TRBJ2-5; 8 nucleotides line up with TRBD2. Trimming took 4 bases from V and 2 from J; bases not matched to a gene: 9. This CDR3 has 16 residues. Germline values: CDR1 MGHDK, CDR2 SYGVNS.